Following are 20 T cell receptor beta chains from one sample sequenced in a study of T cells in localized non-small cell lung cancer. Repertoires were generated with immunoSEQ multiplex PCR, while TCRdb's copy carries only in-frame clones and drops some. This sample has about 21,000 clones, with roughly nine tenths found just once. The sequencing here drew on PBMCs, taken before any cancer treatment. These receptors all stem from a man aged 40 to 75 with stage II squamous cell lung carcinoma.

The V gene is TRBV4-1, the J gene TRBJ1-4; D is ambiguous. Germline-derived CDR1 and CDR2 are MGHRA and YSYEKL. The CDR3 has 11 amino acids. V lost 4 bases, J lost 10 bases, and 7 bases lay in between. This chain's CDR3 is CASSLGGKLFF. In DNA form, the CDR3 reads TGCGCCAGCAGCCTGGGCGGAAAACTGTTTTTT.

This clone was observed once. The chain has TRBV15 and TRBJ2-1, with 8 bases that match TRBD2. The CDR3 is 16 amino acids. V lost 9 bases, J lost 0 bases, and 10 bases stayed unmatched. Germline lookup yields CDR1 LNHNV and CDR2 YYDKDF (reference sequence). The CDR3 DNA reads TGTGCCACGGCGATAGCGGGGATAAGCTCCTACAATGAGCAGTTCTTC. Protein: CATAIAGISSYNEQFF.

This clone was seen a few times. The DNA of the CDR3 is TGTGCCAGCAGCTCAGGGACTCAGCCCCAGCATTTT. Translation: CASSSGTQPQHF. The V call is TRBV7-9, the J call TRBJ1-5; weak D call: TRBD1 (5 bases). There are 12 residues in the CDR3. Germline CDR1 SEHNR, CDR2 FQNEAQ (reference sequence). V dropped 4 bases and J dropped 6 bases, with 7 bases sitting between them.

The genes are TRBV27 and TRBJ1-4; 8 bases fit TRBD1. The V and J ends lost 5 bases and 5 bases, in that order; junction bases with no gene match: 7. Germline V gives CDR1 MNHEY, CDR2 SMNVEV (reference sequence). The CDR3 covers 15 residues. The CDR3 sequence is CASSRGQGGNEKLFF. The CDR3, as DNA: TGTGCCAGCAGTAGAGGACAGGGAGGGAATGAAAAACTGTTTTTT.

The chain carries TRBV5-1 and TRBJ2-1; D might be TRBD1 (6 bases). Germline CDR1 and CDR2: SGHRS and YFSETQ. This CDR3 comprises 15 residues. V was cut by 2 bases and J by 7 bases, with 16 bases left in between. The CDR3 DNA reads TGCGCCAGCAGCTTCGTGCTGACAGGAGGTAATGAGCAGTTCTTC. Translated, it gives CASSFVLTGGNEQFF.

This clone was seen only once. This chain connects TRBV30 to TRBJ1-2, with D possibly TRBD1 on 5 matching bases. The CDR3 has 15 residues. Deletions cut 4 bases from V and 8 bases from J, with 23 bases between. The germline CDR1 and CDR2 sequences are GTSNPN and SVGIG (reference sequence). CDR3 bases: TGTGCCTGGATATTCGGGGGGGGGTCCCTTGAGGGCTACACCTTC. Encoded protein: CAWIFGGGSLEGYTF.

The V and J genes are TRBV6-5 and TRBJ1-2; possible D gene TRBD1, 5 bases. From germline, CDR1 is MNHEY and CDR2 SVGAGI. V lost 0 bases, J lost 7 bases, and 15 bases lay in between. The CDR3 extends over 15 amino acids. Written as DNA, the CDR3 is TGTGCCAGCAGTTACTCCGGGGCGCCTCTGGCTGGCTACACCTTC. It is translated as CASSYSGAPLAGYTF.

The rearrangement uses TRBV27 and TRBJ2-7; possible D gene TRBD2, 6 bases. Germline V gives CDR1 MNHEY, CDR2 SMNVEV (reference sequence). V dropped 5 bases and J dropped 2 bases, with 19 bases sitting between them. The CDR3 spans 16 residues. The CDR3: CASSTSRDGKPYEQYF. The CDR3 DNA reads as TGTGCCAGCAGTACCTCGCGGGACGGCAAACCCTACGAGCAGTACTTC.

V usage is TRBV5-3 and J usage is TRBJ2-3; D possibly corresponds to TRBD2 (6 bases). TRBV5-3 is filed as an ORF, its function uncertain. The CDR3 has 15 amino acids. The V end was cut by 6 bases, the J end by 5 bases, with 19 bases between. The CDR3 nucleotides are TGTGCCAGAAACGAGACTAGTAGATGTCTAGATACGCAGTATTTT. Residues: CARNETSRCLDTQYF.

This clone was seen more than once but under ten times. The chain has TRBV6-1 and TRBJ1-1; D remains ambiguous. CDR3 length: 14 residues. Germline CDR1 is MNHNS and CDR2 is SASEGT. Trimming pared 6 bases from V and 8 bases from J, leaving 19 bases between. The CDR3 is CASRSSGRSLEAFF. CDR3 coding DNA: TGTGCCAGCAGGAGTTCCGGGAGATCCTTGGAAGCTTTCTTT.

This chain uses TRBV15 with TRBJ2-3; TRBD1 agrees at 7 bases. The CDR3 is 16 residues long. The V gene's germline CDR1 is LNHNV and CDR2 YYDKDF (reference sequence). With 2 bases clipped from V and 1 base from J, the junction kept 6 bases outside the gene matches. In DNA form, the CDR3 reads TGTGCCACCAGCAGAACCCCGCAGGGGGGCACAGATACGCAGTATTTT. The encoded protein is CATSRTPQGGTDTQYF.

This clone was recorded only once. Here the CDR3 reads CASSSLAGLSYNEQFF. In nucleotides, the CDR3 is TGTGCCAGCAGCTCACTAGCGGGGTTGTCCTACAATGAGCAGTTCTTC. The chain recombines TRBV7-8 with TRBJ2-1; 10 bases are a match to TRBD2. V dropped 4 bases and J dropped 1; count of bases not matched to a gene: 4. The CDR3 contains 16 residues. CDR1 is SGHVS, CDR2 FQNEAQ, per germline.

The chain has TRBV5-1 and TRBJ2-5; 10 nucleotides line up with TRBD1. This CDR3 region has 16 residues. Germline CDR1 SGHRS, CDR2 YFSETQ. With 3 bases clipped from V and 1 base from J, the junction kept 6 bases outside the gene matches. CDR3 DNA: TGCGCCAGCAGCTGGGCCGGGACAGGGGCCCAAGAGACCCAGTACTTC. It yields the protein CASSWAGTGAQETQYF.

The DNA for the CDR3 is TGTGCCAGTAGTATTGCCGGGGCCCGAGATGAAGCTTTCTTT. Its translation is CASSIAGARDEAFF. The chain uses TRBV19 and TRBJ1-1, with a possible D match to TRBD1 (5 bases). CDR1 LNHDA and CDR2 SQIVND come from the germline V gene (reference sequence). The CDR3 has 14 residues. V was shortened by 3 bases and J by 7 bases, with 15 bases between the two germline ends.

This clone was observed a few times. V and J are TRBV6-1 and TRBJ2-2; no clear D. The CDR3 runs to 11 residues. V was clipped by 7 bases and J by 6 bases, with 6 bases between them. The V gene's germline CDR1 is MNHNS and CDR2 SASEGT. This chain's CDR3 is CASIFAGELFF. CDR3 DNA: TGTGCCAGCATTTTCGCCGGGGAGCTGTTTTTT.

The rearrangement uses TRBV2 and TRBJ2-2; perhaps D is TRBD1 or TRBD2 (6 bases each). This CDR3 comprises 15 residues. Germline V lookup: CDR1 SNHLY, CDR2 FYNNEI. With 7 bases removed from V and 3 bases from J, the gap between germline ends came to 15 bases. CDR3 DNA: TGTGCCAGCATGGAGGGAACAGGGTACACCGGGGAGCTGTTTTTT. As protein: CASMEGTGYTGELFF. The entire variable domain, with the rest obtained from reference TRBV2 and TRBJ2-2, is as follows: EPEVTQTPSHQVTQMGQEVILRCVPISNHLYFYWYRQILGQKVEFLVSFYNNEISEKSEIFDDQFSVERPDGSNFTLKIRSTKLEDSAMYFCASMEGTGYTGELFFGEGSRLTVL.

J is TRBJ1-2 and V is TRBV11-2; 7 bases map to TRBD1. The CDR3 extends over 14 amino acids. CDR1 is SGHAT, CDR2 FQNNGV, per germline. The trim removed 6 bases at V and 3 bases at J, leaving 7 bases unmatched. This CDR3 is CASSPPTGHYGYTF. CDR3 sequence (DNA): TGTGCCAGCAGTCCTCCGACAGGGCACTATGGCTACACCTTC.

This clone was counted between two and nine times. This chain connects TRBV10-3 to TRBJ2-5, with a tentative D call TRBD2 (6 bases). Per germline, CDR1 ENHRY and CDR2 SYGVKD. Trimming left V 6 bases short and J 5 bases short, with 10 bases between. The CDR3 loop spans 12 amino acids. In DNA, the CDR3 is TGTGCCATCAGCAGGGCGGGGGAGACCCAGTACTTC. It encodes CAISRAGETQYF.

The genes are TRBV30 and TRBJ2-3; TRBD2 might be the D (6 bases). Germline assignment: CDR1 GTSNPN and CDR2 SVGIG (reference sequence). The CDR3 has 12 residues. The V and J ends lost 0 bases and 11 bases respectively, with 12 bases between them. CDR3 loop: CAWSVGTLRQYF. The CDR3 bases are TGTGCCTGGAGTGTCGGGACTCTCCGGCAGTATTTT.

V usage is TRBV5-1 and J usage is TRBJ1-1; D remains ambiguous. The germline V gene encodes CDR1 SGHRS and CDR2 YFSETQ. Trimming removed 6 bases at V and 0 bases at J, with 9 bases between. The CDR3 totals 13 residues. In DNA, the CDR3 is TGCGCCAGCACCTTCCAGGTGAACACTGAAGCTTTCTTT. The encoded protein is CASTFQVNTEAFF.